This T cell receptor (beta chain) was found in a study of control samples from healthy donors and cancer patients (dated by TCRdb to 2020 to 2021). To note about this clone: Its antigen specificity is not known. Per-base qualities were not stored, and no clone one base away is much larger.

Reading the germline V gene gives CDR1 SGHTA and CDR2 FQGNSA. Between the V and J ends, shortened by 2 bases and 5 bases respectively, the junction contains 13 bases. The CDR3 runs 14 amino acids, cysteine and phenylalanine included. The retained sequence is limited to the CDR3, 42 bases, with the frame set at the first base. Library preparation was by the immunoSEQ multiplex PCR assay. TCRdb carries this immuneACCESS record with in-frame sequences only. Its versions omit some clonotypes, under half of them owing to an unresolved V gene in the studies checked, with the rest unexplained. The sample data list about 110,000 clones, and 85% to 90% of these were observed just once. Roughly 4% of the sample belongs to the ten largest clones.

The sequenced material came from PBMCs. This TCR derives from a woman aged 60-75 years with lung cancer. This chain joins TRBV7-2 to TRBJ2-7; the D gene identity is not certain. The nucleotide sequence is TGTGCCAGCAGCTTAAGAGCAGGTTCGGACGAGCAGTACTTC. The encoded protein is CASSLRAGSDEQYF.